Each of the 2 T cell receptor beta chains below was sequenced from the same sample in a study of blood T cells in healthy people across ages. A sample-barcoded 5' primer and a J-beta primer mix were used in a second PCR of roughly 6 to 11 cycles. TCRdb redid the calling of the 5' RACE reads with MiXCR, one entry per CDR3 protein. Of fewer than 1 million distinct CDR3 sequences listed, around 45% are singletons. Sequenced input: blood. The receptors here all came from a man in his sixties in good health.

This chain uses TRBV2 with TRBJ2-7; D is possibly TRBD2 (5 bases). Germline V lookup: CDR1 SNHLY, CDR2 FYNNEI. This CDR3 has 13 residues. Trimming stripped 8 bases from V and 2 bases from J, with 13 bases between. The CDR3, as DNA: TGTGCCAGCCTCCAGGACGGGGCCTACGAGCAGTACTTC. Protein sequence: CASLQDGAYEQYF.

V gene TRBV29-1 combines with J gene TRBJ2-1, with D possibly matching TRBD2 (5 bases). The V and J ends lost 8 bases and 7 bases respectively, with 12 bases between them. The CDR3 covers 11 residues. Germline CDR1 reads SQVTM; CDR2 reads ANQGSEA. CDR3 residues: CSYTRGNEQFF. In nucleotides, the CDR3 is TGCAGCTACACCCGAGGGAATGAGCAGTTCTTC.